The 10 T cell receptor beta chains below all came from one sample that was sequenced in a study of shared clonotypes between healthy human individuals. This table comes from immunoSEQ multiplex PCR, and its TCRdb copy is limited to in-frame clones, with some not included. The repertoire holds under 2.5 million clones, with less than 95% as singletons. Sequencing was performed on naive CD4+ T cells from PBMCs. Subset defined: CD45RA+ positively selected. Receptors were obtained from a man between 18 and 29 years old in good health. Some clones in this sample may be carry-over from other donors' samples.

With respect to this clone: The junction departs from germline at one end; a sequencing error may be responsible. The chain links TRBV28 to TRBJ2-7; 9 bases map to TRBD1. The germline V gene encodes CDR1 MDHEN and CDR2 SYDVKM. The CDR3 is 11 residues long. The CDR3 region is CASSVRDRVDF. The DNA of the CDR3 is TGTGCCAGCAGCGTCCGGGACAGGGTCGACTTC.

The CDR3 is CASSLLGALLYGYTF. CDR3 DNA: TGTGCCAGCAGTTTATTGGGGGCTCTATTATATGGCTACACCTTC. The chain uses TRBV28 and TRBJ1-2; D is perhaps TRBD1 (6 bases). V lost 1 base and J lost 5, with 14 bases in between. The germline CDR1 and CDR2 sequences are MDHEN and SYDVKM. CDR3 length equals 15 residues.

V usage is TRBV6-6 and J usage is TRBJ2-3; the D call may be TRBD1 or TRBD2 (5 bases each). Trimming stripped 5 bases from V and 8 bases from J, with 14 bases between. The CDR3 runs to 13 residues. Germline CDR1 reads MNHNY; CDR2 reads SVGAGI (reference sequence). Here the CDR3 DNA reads TGTGCCAGCAGTCCAGGGTATGGAGGTACGCAGTATTTT. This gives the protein CASSPGYGGTQYF.

CDR3 coding DNA: TGTGCCAGTAGTATTTCCTGGGCTAGCCCATACAATGAGCAGTTCTTC. It codes for CASSISWASPYNEQFF. V and J are TRBV19 and TRBJ2-1, with a possible D match to TRBD2 (5 bases). Trimming took 3 bases from V and 4 from J, leaving 16 bases between them. This CDR3 region has 16 residues. Germline V CDR1 and CDR2: LNHDA, SQIVND (reference sequence).

The CDR3 here is CASSPFGETGNTIYF. The CDR3 nucleotides read TGCGCCAGCAGCCCCTTTGGGGAGACTGGAAACACCATATATTTT. The chain is built from TRBV4-1 and TRBJ1-3; D gene uncertain. The germline V gene encodes CDR1 MGHRA and CDR2 YSYEKL. The germline V and J ends were trimmed by 4 bases and 2 bases, with 12 bases remaining between them. This CDR3 spans 15 amino acids.

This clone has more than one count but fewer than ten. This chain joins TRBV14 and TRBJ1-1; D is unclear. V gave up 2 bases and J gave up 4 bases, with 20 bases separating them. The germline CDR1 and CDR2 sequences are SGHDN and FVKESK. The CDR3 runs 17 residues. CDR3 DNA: TGTGCCAGCAGCCAACTGCCGGGAGCCCGATTGGGCACTGAAGCTTTCTTT. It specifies CASSQLPGARLGTEAFF.

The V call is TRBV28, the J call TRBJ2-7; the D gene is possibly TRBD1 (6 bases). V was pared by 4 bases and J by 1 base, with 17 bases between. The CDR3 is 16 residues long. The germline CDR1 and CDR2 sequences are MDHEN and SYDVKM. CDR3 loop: CASSSRWGPGSYEQYF. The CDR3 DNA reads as TGTGCCAGCAGTTCGCGATGGGGGCCTGGTTCCTACGAGCAGTACTTC.

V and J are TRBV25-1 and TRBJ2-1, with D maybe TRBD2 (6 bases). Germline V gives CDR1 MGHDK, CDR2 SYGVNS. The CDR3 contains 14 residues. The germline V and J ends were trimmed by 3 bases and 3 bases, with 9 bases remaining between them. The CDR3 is CASSEPGDYNEQFF. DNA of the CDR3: TGTGCCAGCAGTGAGCCGGGAGACTACAATGAGCAGTTCTTC.

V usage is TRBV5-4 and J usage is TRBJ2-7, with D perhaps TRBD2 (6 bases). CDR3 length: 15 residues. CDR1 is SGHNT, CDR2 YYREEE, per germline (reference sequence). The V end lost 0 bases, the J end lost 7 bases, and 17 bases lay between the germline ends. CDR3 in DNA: TGTGCCAGCAGCTTGGTGGGGACTGAGGGCGGGGAGCAGTACTTC. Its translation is CASSLVGTEGGEQYF.

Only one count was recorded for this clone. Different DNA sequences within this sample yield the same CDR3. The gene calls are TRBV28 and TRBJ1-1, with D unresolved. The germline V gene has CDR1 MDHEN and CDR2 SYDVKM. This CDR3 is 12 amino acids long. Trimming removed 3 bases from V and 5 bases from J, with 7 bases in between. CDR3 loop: CASSFEYTEAFF. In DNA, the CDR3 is TGTGCCAGCAGTTTTGAATATACTGAAGCTTTCTTT.